This TCR beta chain was documented in a study of blood T cell repertoires in COVID-19. In the original analysis: Reference gene primer amplification gave estimated nucleated cell counts. Data came from immunoSEQ multiplex PCR; TCRdb stores just in-frame clones and leaves some out. V and J calls and clone size are as listed in that table; D and trimming were resolved from the DNA. The sample includes 150,000 to 250,000 clones, 80% to 85% of them seen just once. Sequencing was performed on PBMCs or T cells enriched from blood (not recorded which). The receptor's source is a man aged 35 to 55 who had recovered from COVID-19.

The CDR3 nucleotides read TGCGCCAGCAGCTTGGCTCCAGGGACAGACGCCTACGAGCAGTACTTC. As protein: CASSLAPGTDAYEQYF. The chain combines TRBV5-1 with TRBJ2-7; 7 positions match TRBD1. Germline trimming cut 0 bases from V and 2 bases from J; bases unmatched to any gene: 8. CDR1 SGHRS and CDR2 YFSETQ come from the germline V gene. The CDR3 is 16 residues long.